This T cell receptor (beta chain) is drawn from a study of shared clonotypes between healthy human individuals. Study outcomes and limitations: Rarefaction analysis demonstrated incomplete sorted-subset sequencing notwithstanding large depth. The sole specimen, blood, was sampled, and tissue repertoires likely differ.

The V and J ends lost 2 bases and 4 bases, in that order; junction bases with no gene match: 2. This CDR3 spans 14 amino acids. Germline V gene sequence: CDR1 SGHRS, CDR2 YFSETQ. In its sample, this clone was seen many times. Its antigen is currently unknown. This table comes from immunoSEQ multiplex PCR, and its TCRdb copy is limited to in-frame clones, with some not included. The sample lists about 340,000 clones, around four fifths occurring once. Memory CD4+ cells were the fraction left after CD45RA+ naive selection. The specimen sequenced was memory CD4+ T cells sorted from blood. The subset denotes: CD45RA-negative fraction. The chain uses TRBV5-1 and TRBJ2-7, with 11 bases aligning to TRBD2. This clonotype was sampled from a man younger than 45 in good health. CDR3 nucleotide sequence: TGCGCCAGCAGCTTCGGGACTAGCGGATACGAGCAGTACTTC. This codes for CASSFGTSGYEQYF.